The 5 T cell receptor beta chains below all came from one sample that was sequenced in a study of shared clonotypes between healthy human individuals. Profiling relied on immunoSEQ multiplex PCR, and the TCRdb table lists in-frame clones only, not all of them. The repertoire holds approximately 320,000 clones, with around nine tenths as singletons. Material for sequencing was memory CD8+ T cells sorted from blood. Subset given: CD45RO+ cells pooled with CCR7-negative TemRA cells. All receptors come from a man aged 18 to 29 in good health.

This chain links TRBV27 with TRBJ2-1, with 9 bases identical to TRBD2. The germline V gene has CDR1 MNHEY and CDR2 SMNVEV (reference sequence). This CDR3 is built from 14 residues. V dropped 3 bases and J dropped 5; count of bases not matched to a gene: 2. The CDR3 DNA reads TGTGCCAGCAGTTTTCTAGCGGGGAACAATGAGCAGTTCTTC. It encodes CASSFLAGNNEQFF.

The rearrangement links TRBV30 to TRBJ2-7; TRBD1 matches at 9 bases. CDR3 length equals 13 residues. Losses at the gene ends were 2 bases for V and 2 bases for J; bases not matched to a gene: 1. Germline V CDR1 and CDR2: GTSNPN, SVGIG (reference sequence). In DNA form, the CDR3 reads TGTGCCTGGAGTCACAGGGGGCCCTACGAGCAGTACTTC. It codes for CAWSHRGPYEQYF.

J is TRBJ2-3 and V is TRBV7-9; D is undetermined. The CDR3 is 13 amino acids. With 4 bases removed from V and 3 bases from J, the gap between germline ends came to 8 bases. Germline CDR1 and CDR2: SEHNR and FQNEAQ (reference sequence). The CDR3 is CASSYTVTDTQYF. The CDR3 DNA follows: TGTGCCAGCAGCTATACAGTTACAGATACGCAGTATTTT. Together with reference TRBV7-9 and TRBJ2-3, the CDR3 gives the full variable domain: DTGVSQNPRHKITKRGQNVTFRCDPISEHNRLYWYRQTLGQGPEFLTYFQNEAQLEKSRLLSDRFSAERPKGSFSTLEIQRTEQGDSAMYLCASSYTVTDTQYFGPGTRLTVL.

Of note for this clone: A much more abundant neighbour one base away suggests this may be a read error. The rearrangement joins TRBV6-5 to TRBJ2-1; 11 nucleotides match TRBD2. This CDR3 is built from 15 residues. After removal of 6 bases from V and 2 bases from J, the junction contained 3 bases not matched to a gene. Per the germline V gene, CDR1 is MNHEY and CDR2 is SVGAGI. This CDR3 reads CASSPGLAAYNEQFF. The CDR3 nucleotides are TGTGCCAGCAGCCCGGGACTAGCGGCCTACAATGAGCAGTTCTTC.

The chain has TRBV28 and TRBJ2-7, with D unclear. This CDR3 has 14 residues. Trimming took 7 bases from V and 6 from J, leaving 19 bases between them. Germline V gives CDR1 MDHEN, CDR2 SYDVKM. The CDR3 sequence: CASIKDLAAGEQYF. The CDR3 region has the DNA TGTGCCAGCATCAAGGATCTGGCAGCCGGCGAGCAGTACTTC. The whole variable domain, remainder taken from reference TRBV28 and TRBJ2-7, is DVKVTQSSRYLVKRTGEKVFLECVQDMDHENMFWYRQDPGLGLRLIYFSYDVKMKEKGDIPEGYSVSREKKERFSLILESASTNQTSMYLCASIKDLAAGEQYFGPGTRLTVT.